A selection of T cell receptor beta chains follows, all from one sample in a study of STAT3 mutations in large granular lymphocyte leukemia. The method was immunoSEQ multiplex PCR; TCRdb's version includes in-frame clones alone and lacks a portion of them. The table lists 9,400 or so clones, approximately 87% of them singletons, with roughly 80% in the top ten. The sequenced material came from peripheral blood mononuclear cells. The receptors shown here come from a man older than 75 with T-cell large granular lymphocyte leukemia. Some clones in this sample may be carry-over from other donors' samples. Both conserved end residues are part of each CDR3. A D gene is named only where the DNA matches it firmly. A clone size is listed for some rows: how often the clone was seen (once, few, many), or a class if it is expanded.

V: TRBV6-6
size: NA
length: 14
D: NA
J: TRBJ1-5
CDR3: CASSPSRSNQPQHF
DNA: TGTGCCAGCAGCCCAAGTCGAAGCAATCAGCCCCAGCATTTT

V: TRBV7-9
size: NA
length: 14
D: NA
J: TRBJ1-3
CDR3: CASSPQGSGNTIYF
DNA: TGTGCCAGCAGCCCCCAGGGCTCTGGAAACACCATATATTTT

V: TRBV18
size: NA
length: 19
D: NA
J: TRBJ2-1
CDR3: CASSPNPRMGRSSYNEQFF
DNA: TGTGCCAGCTCACCGAACCCCCGCATGGGGCGCAGCTCCTACAATGAGCAGTTCTTC

V: TRBV7-9
size: NA
length: 14
D: NA
J: TRBJ1-6
CDR3: CASSLFDGNSPLHF
DNA: TGTGCCAGCAGCTTATTCGACGGGAATTCACCCCTCCACTTT

V: TRBV4-1
size: once
length: 13
D: NA
J: TRBJ2-7
CDR3: CASSQGGTYEQYF
DNA: TGCGCCAGCAGCCAAGGGGGGACCTACGAGCAGTACTTC

V: TRBV5-1
size: NA
length: 15
D: TRBD1
J: TRBJ2-7
CDR3: CASSLAGQGAGEQYF
DNA: TGCGCCAGCAGCTTGGCAGGACAGGGAGCGGGCGAGCAGTACTTC

V: TRBV7-9
size: many
length: 15
D: TRBD1
J: TRBJ1-2
CDR3: CASSFRGQGNYGYTF
DNA: TGTGCCAGCAGCTTCCGGGGACAGGGAAACTATGGCTACACCTTC

V: TRBV10-3
size: NA
length: 13
D: NA
J: TRBJ1-2
CDR3: CAISEREPDGYTF
DNA: TGTGCCATCAGTGAGAGGGAACCTGACGGCTACACCTTC

V: TRBV27
size: NA
length: 15
D: TRBD1
J: TRBJ2-1
CDR3: CASSLDRGLYNEQFF
DNA: TGTGCCAGCAGTTTAGACAGGGGGCTATACAATGAGCAGTTCTTC

V: TRBV12-5
size: NA
length: 15
D: TRBD1
J: TRBJ2-3
CDR3: CASGLTGGATDTQYF
DNA: TGTGCTAGTGGCCTCACAGGGGGCGCGACAGATACGCAGTATTTT

V: TRBV30
size: NA
length: 15
D: TRBD1
J: TRBJ2-5
CDR3: CAWRGVEGAQETQYF
DNA: TGTGCCTGGAGGGGGGTCGAGGGGGCCCAAGAGACCCAGTACTTC

V: TRBV4-1
size: NA
length: 16
D: TRBD1
J: TRBJ1-1
CDR3: CASSQESTGGNTEAFF
DNA: TGCGCCAGCAGCCAAGAGTCGACAGGGGGAAACACTGAAGCTTTCTTT

V: TRBV7-8
size: NA
length: 16
D: NA
J: TRBJ1-2
CDR3: CASSLPGSRKTYGYTF
DNA: TGTGCCAGCAGCTTGCCAGGGTCCCGAAAGACCTATGGCTACACCTTC

V: TRBV5-4
size: NA
length: 13
D: NA
J: TRBJ1-1
CDR3: CASSFLDNTEAFF
DNA: TGTGCCAGCAGCTTCTTGGACAACACTGAAGCTTTCTTT

V: TRBV5-8
size: NA
length: 14
D: NA
J: TRBJ1-6
CDR3: CASSFPGLGSPLHF
DNA: TGTGCCAGCAGCTTCCCAGGGCTAGGTTCACCCCTCCACTTT

V: TRBV5-4
size: NA
length: 16
D: TRBD2
J: TRBJ2-7
CDR3: CASSLSSGGPTYEQYF
DNA: TGTGCCAGCAGCTTGAGTAGCGGGGGCCCTACCTACGAGCAGTACTTC

V: TRBV6-6
size: few
length: 15
D: TRBD1
J: TRBJ2-7
CDR3: CASRESGTGKDEQYF
DNA: TGTGCCAGCAGGGAATCCGGGACAGGGAAGGACGAGCAGTACTTC

V: TRBV7-9
size: NA
length: 15
D: TRBD1
J: TRBJ2-7
CDR3: CASSLATGVLYEQYF
DNA: TGTGCCAGCAGCTTAGCCACAGGGGTCCTCTACGAGCAGTACTTC

V: TRBV30
size: NA
length: 13
D: NA
J: TRBJ1-1
CDR3: CAWRARADTEAFF
DNA: TGTGCCTGGAGGGCCAGGGCGGACACTGAAGCTTTCTTT

V: TRBV30
size: NA
length: 13
D: NA
J: TRBJ1-2
CDR3: CAWSADRRGGYTF
DNA: TGTGCCTGGAGCGCGGACCGTCGGGGTGGCTACACCTTC

V: TRBV29-1
size: NA
length: 15
D: TRBD1
J: TRBJ2-5
CDR3: CSVGAGTVRQETQYF
DNA: TGCAGCGTTGGGGCCGGGACAGTCAGACAAGAGACCCAGTACTTC

V: TRBV15
size: NA
length: 11
D: TRBD1
J: TRBJ1-1
CDR3: CATRTGAEAFF
DNA: TGTGCCACCAGGACAGGGGCAGAAGCTTTCTTT

V: TRBV5-6
size: NA
length: 15
D: NA
J: TRBJ1-2
CDR3: CASSPWDKKNYGYTF
DNA: TGTGCCAGCAGCCCATGGGACAAAAAAAACTATGGCTACACCTTC

V: TRBV30
size: NA
length: 17
D: NA
J: TRBJ1-1
CDR3: CAWSEVGRTAPNTEAFF
DNA: TGTGCCTGGAGTGAGGTTGGCCGGACAGCCCCGAACACTGAAGCTTTCTTT

V: TRBV5-4
size: few
length: 15
D: NA
J: TRBJ2-7
CDR3: CASSSMQGYSGEQYF
DNA: TGTGCCAGCAGCTCCATGCAAGGCTACTCGGGCGAGCAGTACTTC

V: TRBV5-1
size: few
length: 16
D: TRBD1
J: TRBJ1-1
CDR3: CASSLTGQGANTEAFF
DNA: TGCGCCAGCAGCCTGACGGGACAGGGGGCGAACACTGAAGCTTTCTTT

V: TRBV5-6
size: NA
length: 13
D: NA
J: TRBJ1-5
CDR3: CASSPKGRQPQHF
DNA: TGTGCCAGCAGCCCCAAAGGCCGACAGCCCCAGCATTTT

V: TRBV28
size: NA
length: 15
D: TRBD1
J: TRBJ1-6
CDR3: CASSFGGTGHSPLHF
DNA: TGTGCCAGCAGTTTTGGTGGGACAGGGCACTCACCCCTCCACTTT

V: TRBV7-4
size: NA
length: 13
D: NA
J: TRBJ2-7
CDR3: CASSREGTYEQYF
DNA: TGTGCCAGCAGCCGCGAGGGGACCTACGAGCAGTACTTC

V: TRBV5-1
size: NA
length: 14
D: NA
J: TRBJ1-5
CDR3: CASSLGQQDQPQHF
DNA: TGCGCCAGCAGCTTGGGACAGCAGGATCAGCCCCAGCATTTT

V: TRBV11-2
size: once
length: 12
D: NA
J: TRBJ2-7
CDR3: CASSSDVGEQYF
DNA: TGTGCCAGCAGCTCGGACGTGGGAGAGCAGTACTTC

V: TRBV14
size: NA
length: 13
D: NA
J: TRBJ1-5
CDR3: CASSQGVADPQHF
DNA: TGTGCCAGCAGCCAAGGTGTGGCGGATCCCCAGCATTTT

V: TRBV29-1
size: NA
length: 12
D: TRBD1
J: TRBJ2-7
CDR3: CSVTLTGDEQYF
DNA: TGCAGCGTCACGCTGACAGGGGACGAGCAGTACTTC

V: TRBV7-8
size: NA
length: 17
D: TRBD1
J: TRBJ2-6
CDR3: CASSLGSGGSGANVLTF
DNA: TGTGCCAGCAGCTTAGGCTCAGGGGGATCTGGGGCCAACGTCCTGACTTTC

V: TRBV7-2
size: NA
length: 13
D: NA
J: TRBJ1-2
CDR3: CASSRRMSYGYTF
DNA: TGTGCCAGCAGCCGCAGGATGAGCTATGGCTACACCTTC

V: TRBV29-1
size: NA
length: 12
D: NA
J: TRBJ2-1
CDR3: CSAPRGGNEQFF
DNA: TGCAGCGCCCCTAGGGGGGGGAATGAGCAGTTCTTC

V: TRBV23-1
size: NA
length: 14
D: NA
J: TRBJ1-2
CDR3: CASSQDRANYGYTF
DNA: TGCGCCAGCAGTCAGGACCGAGCTAACTATGGCTACACCTTC

V: TRBV9
size: NA
length: 16
D: TRBD1
J: TRBJ1-3
CDR3: CASSYTGEVTGNTIYF
DNA: TGTGCCAGCAGCTATACAGGGGAAGTGACTGGAAACACCATATATTTT

V: TRBV4-3
size: once
length: 13
D: NA
J: TRBJ2-7
CDR3: CASSQGTADEQYF
DNA: TGCGCCAGCAGCCAAGGAACGGCCGACGAGCAGTACTTC

V: TRBV5-3
size: NA
length: 14
D: TRBD1
J: TRBJ2-7
CDR3: CARSPGQGSYEQYF
DNA: TGTGCCAGAAGCCCGGGACAGGGGTCCTACGAGCAGTACTTC

V: TRBV10-3
size: NA
length: 14
D: TRBD1
J: TRBJ1-6
CDR3: CAISETGVRSPLHF
DNA: TGTGCCATCAGTGAGACAGGGGTAAGATCACCCCTCCACTTT

V: TRBV28
size: NA
length: 15
D: NA
J: TRBJ1-4
CDR3: CASSTRDGLNEKLFF
DNA: TGTGCCAGCAGTACCCGGGACGGACTAAATGAAAAACTGTTTTTT